These 9 T cell receptor beta chains were all obtained from the same sample, sequenced in a study of a mutant IDH1 vaccine in newly diagnosed glioma. These receptors' antigens are unknown. Method: immunoSEQ multiplex PCR; TCRdb's copy keeps in-frame clones and lacks some. The profile shows tens of thousands of clones, around 79% of them singletons. The time point is: week 23, last vaccination. With topical imiquimod, each dose of the vaccine consisted of 300 ug of mutant IDH1 20-mer peptide. Sequencing used PBMCs, obtained from a glioma patient whose treatment included an IDH1 peptide vaccine. Receptors originate from a woman between 40 and 55 years old with glioma. Some clones in this sample may be carry-over from other donors' samples.

V and J are TRBV5-1 and TRBJ1-3; a weak D match, TRBD1 (6 bases). This CDR3 is 15 amino acids long. Trimming shortened V by 3 bases and J by 0 bases, and 10 bases separated the two germline ends. Germline CDR1 and CDR2: SGHRS and YFSETQ. DNA for the CDR3: TGCGCCAGCAGCTCGTGGGGGCGCTCTGGAAACACCATATATTTT. It translates to CASSSWGRSGNTIYF.

The V and J genes are TRBV27 and TRBJ2-3; D is perhaps TRBD1 or TRBD2 (6 bases each). The CDR3 extends over 16 amino acids. Trimming shortened V by 2 bases and J by 6 bases, and 18 bases separated the two germline ends. The V gene's germline CDR1 is MNHEY and CDR2 SMNVEV (reference sequence). The CDR3 DNA is TGTGCCAGCAGTTTACGGACTACAGATAGGGGGGATACGCAGTATTTT. It encodes CASSLRTTDRGDTQYF.

CDR3 in DNA: TGTGCCAGCAGCTTAGATGGGCAGGTTAATTCACCCCTCCACTTT. This encodes CASSLDGQVNSPLHF. The J gene is TRBJ1-6, the V gene TRBV7-2; D ambiguous. Trimming took 1 base from V and 6 from J, leaving 10 bases between them. CDR1 is SGHTA, CDR2 FQGNSA, per germline. The CDR3 extends over 15 amino acids.

The rearrangement uses TRBV18 and TRBJ2-1; no definite D call. This CDR3 comprises 15 residues. Germline CDR1 and CDR2: KGHSH and LQKENI. The V and J ends lost 3 bases and 9 bases respectively, with 18 bases between them. The CDR3 loop reads CASSPGLGLNGEQFF. DNA for the CDR3: TGTGCCAGCTCACCGGGGTTAGGGCTTAATGGTGAGCAGTTCTTC.

V usage is TRBV27 and J usage is TRBJ1-2, with D unclear. The CDR3 totals 15 residues. The V gene's germline CDR1 is MNHEY and CDR2 SMNVEV (reference sequence). V was shortened by 2 bases and J by 0 bases, with 10 bases between the two germline ends. CDR3 coding DNA: TGTGCCAGCAGTTTAACTCCCGGTGCTAACTATGGCTACACCTTC. Its protein is CASSLTPGANYGYTF.

V and J are TRBV11-2 and TRBJ1-4; 7 bases line up with TRBD1. CDR1 SGHAT and CDR2 FQNNGV come from the germline V gene. J was trimmed by 7 bases and V by 5 bases; bases with no gene match: 13. The CDR3 contains 16 residues. CDR3 DNA sequence: TGTGCCAGCAGCACCCGGGAGGACAGGAGGGGTGAAAAACTGTTTTTT. This encodes CASSTREDRRGEKLFF.

The CDR3 DNA follows: TGTGCCAGCAGTGGGGACAGTCATAGCAATCAGCCCCAGCATTTT. Amino acids: CASSGDSHSNQPQHF. J is TRBJ1-5 and V is TRBV2, with 7 bases identical to TRBD1. With 4 bases clipped from V and 0 bases from J, the junction kept 3 bases outside the gene matches. CDR3 length: 15 amino acids. CDR1 and CDR2 from the germline V gene are SNHLY and FYNNEI.

CDR3 coding DNA: TGCAGCGCCAGGGGGACAGGCGCCGCTGAAGCTTTCTTT. Its translation is CSARGTGAAEAFF. The chain uses TRBV29-1 and TRBJ1-1, with 8 bases lining up with TRBD1. This CDR3 spans 13 amino acids. Trimming removed 7 bases from V and 6 bases from J; junction bases left unmatched: 10. CDR1 is SQVTM and CDR2 is ANQGSEA in the germline V gene.

This chain links TRBV5-1 with TRBJ2-2, with a weak D call TRBD2 (5 bases). Germline V gene data show CDR1 as SGHRS and CDR2 as YFSETQ. Trimming removed 4 bases from V and 4 bases from J, with 14 bases in between. CDR3 length: 15 residues. In DNA form, the CDR3 reads TGCGCCAGCAGCAGAGTCGCGGGTCGCACCGGGGAGCTGTTTTTT. It specifies CASSRVAGRTGELFF.